This entry is about one T cell receptor beta chain. As yet, its antigen is unknown. The data originate from a study of cytomegalovirus exposure and HLA in healthy donors. Study results and limitations: With later analysis, a missense DCLRE1C variant became linked to TCR beta V- and J-gene trimming. Relative to equally common others, HLA-associated TCR beta chains showed greater clonal expansion in a later analysis.

The PCR ran on 60 Vbeta and 13 Jbeta primers. Using immunoSEQ multiplex PCR, the repertoire was profiled, and TCRdb retains in-frame clones only, with some absent. The sample contains 220,000 or so clones, roughly 80% of which appear only once. Material: PBMCs. The TCR was taken from a woman in her forties in good health and CMV-seronegative.

CDR3 in amino acids: CASSLMDRDKLFF. In DNA, the CDR3 is TGCGCCAGCAGCTTGATGGACAGGGACAAACTGTTTTTT. The V call is TRBV5-1, the J call TRBJ1-4, with 8 bases aligning to TRBD1. CDR3 size: 13 residues. The J segment lost 11 bases and the V segment lost 1 base, leaving 4 bases of the junction unmatched. Germline V CDR1 and CDR2: SGHRS, YFSETQ.